These 8 T cell receptor beta chains share one sample of origin, sequenced in a study of cytomegalovirus exposure and HLA in healthy donors. The PCR was carried out with 60 Vbeta primers and 13 Jbeta primers. Sequenced by immunoSEQ multiplex PCR; TCRdb stores in-frame clones only, minus some. The sample contains under 150,000 clones, around three quarters of which appear only once. The sample taken for sequencing was PBMCs. The receptors were gathered from a man aged 18 to 30 in good health and CMV-seronegative.

CDR3 sequence (DNA): TGTGCCAGCAGCTTCAGAGGTGAAGCTTTCTTT. Translating it yields CASSFRGEAFF. V gene TRBV7-2 combines with J gene TRBJ1-1; D gene ambiguous. Trimming left V 3 bases short and J 7 bases short, with 6 bases between. The germline V gene has CDR1 SGHTA and CDR2 FQGNSA. This CDR3 is built from 11 residues.

The chain has TRBV5-1 and TRBJ2-5, with 7 bases fitting TRBD2. The CDR3 is made up of 15 amino acids. From germline, CDR1 is SGHRS and CDR2 YFSETQ. With V trimmed by 3 bases and J by 3 bases, 8 bases remained unmatched. CDR3 bases: TGCGCCAGCAGCTCCATGCGGGAGAGGGAAGAGACCCAGTACTTC. Translation gives CASSSMREREETQYF.

This chain links TRBV6-6 with TRBJ2-3, with 9 bases identical to TRBD1. Germline lookup yields CDR1 MNHNY and CDR2 SVGAGI (reference sequence). This CDR3 has 14 amino acids. With V trimmed by 6 bases and J by 0 bases, 1 base remained unmatched. CDR3 loop: CASSDRGSTDTQYF. The CDR3 bases are TGTGCCAGCAGCGACAGGGGGAGCACAGATACGCAGTATTTT.

The V call is TRBV2, the J call TRBJ2-1; TRBD1 matches 12 bases. The CDR3 runs to 16 residues. Germline CDR1 is SNHLY and CDR2 is FYNNEI. V was pared by 4 bases and J by 5 bases, with 6 bases of the junction left unmatched. CDR3 sequence (DNA): TGTGCCAGCAGTGTGGGGACAGGGGGCATCGACAATGAGCAGTTCTTC. Translating gives CASSVGTGGIDNEQFF. The entire variable domain, with the rest obtained from reference TRBV2 and TRBJ2-1, is as follows: EPEVTQTPSHQVTQMGQEVILRCVPISNHLYFYWYRQILGQKVEFLVSFYNNEISEKSEIFDDQFSVERPDGSNFTLKIRSTKLEDSAMYFCASSVGTGGIDNEQFFGPGTRLTVL.

The rearrangement joins TRBV7-4 to TRBJ2-7, with 16 bases fitting TRBD2. V dropped 5 bases and J dropped 5; count of bases not matched to a gene: 9. CDR3 length equals 17 residues. CDR1 is SGHVT and CDR2 is SQSDAQ in the germline V gene. The CDR3 region is CASSHGTSGRAPHEQYV. In DNA form, the CDR3 reads TGTGCCAGCAGCCACGGGACTAGCGGGAGGGCCCCCCACGAGCAGTACGTC.

This rearrangement joins TRBV25-1 to TRBJ2-7; TRBD2 matches at 7 bases. V shed 11 bases, J shed 0 bases, and the junction held 7 bases outside the gene matches. The CDR3 loop spans 13 amino acids. Germline CDR1 MGHDK, CDR2 SYGVNS. CDR3 in amino acids: CAAGDGSSYEQYV. Written as DNA, the CDR3 is TGTGCCGCGGGGGACGGGAGCTCCTACGAGCAGTACGTC.

This clone has a handful of counts. V is TRBV10-3 and J is TRBJ1-1; D not certain. Between the trimmed V and J ends, which lost 0 bases and 10 bases, there was a span of 9 bases. CDR3 length: 12 amino acids. Germline CDR1 is ENHRY and CDR2 is SYGVKD. CDR3 nucleotides: TGTGCCATCAGTGAGTCGATGCGGGGAGCTTTCTTT. This codes for CAISESMRGAFF.

This clone was seen once. The rearrangement uses TRBV18 and TRBJ1-2; D ambiguous. Trimming took 3 bases from V and 6 from J, leaving 17 bases between them. This CDR3 has 15 residues. Germline CDR1 and CDR2: KGHSH and LQKENI. CDR3 in amino acids: CASSPGARTGDGYTF. The CDR3 nucleotides are TGTGCCAGCTCACCGGGAGCGAGGACGGGTGATGGCTACACCTTC.